This T cell receptor beta chain was recovered during a study of CD8 T cells in Susac syndrome. This clonotype was observed once. V gave up 4 bases and J gave up 0 bases; unmatched junction bases: 4. The CDR3 is made up of 17 amino acids. The V gene's germline CDR1 is SGDLS and CDR2 YYNGEE. Negative isolation yielded the CD8+ and CD4+ T cells, while FACS enriched the TEMRA cells. Reverse transcription used roughly 0.45 to 1 ug RNA and random hexamers. Amplification of TCR beta CDR3 spanned 54 Vbeta and 13 Jbeta via immunoSEQ multiplex PCR. TCRdb recomputed calls from the immunoSEQ multiplex PCR reads with MiXCR, one row per CDR3 protein. The sample shows about 130,000 distinct CDR3 sequences, around 95% of them seen only once.

The V gene is TRBV9, the J gene TRBJ2-2; 12 nucleotides match TRBD2. The sample comprised CD8+ T cells from PBMCs. This receptor was identified in a human donor with Susac syndrome. The CDR3 sequence: CASSTRLAGANTGELFF. The CDR3 coding sequence is TGTGCCAGCAGCACCCGACTAGCGGGAGCGAACACCGGGGAGCTGTTTTTT.